Presented here are 7 T cell receptor beta chains from one specimen sequenced in a study of T-cell reconstitution after alpha-beta-depleted transplantation in children. Preparation of the TCRbeta library was carried out with unique molecular identifiers. TCRdb redid the calling of the PCR reads with MiXCR, one entry per CDR3 protein. Among approximately 200,000 distinct CDR3 sequences listed, approximately 6.8% were seen once. The input for sequencing was PBMCs, taken before TCRalphabeta/CD19-depleted stem cell transplant. The source is a girl younger than two with combined immunodeficiency, due to receive a stem cell transplant.

The J gene is TRBJ1-2, the V gene TRBV20-1, with a tentative D call TRBD1 (5 bases). The CDR3 covers 11 residues. The V end lost 5 bases, the J end lost 4 bases, and 8 bases lay between the germline ends. Germline V lookup: CDR1 DFQATT, CDR2 SNEGSKA (reference sequence). The CDR3: CSAQGSYGYTF. DNA of the CDR3: TGCAGTGCTCAGGGTTCCTATGGCTACACCTTC.

This clonotype was picked up many times. The gene calls are TRBV2 and TRBJ2-7; D ambiguous. This CDR3 spans 13 amino acids. Deletions cut 2 bases from V and 2 bases from J, with 7 bases between. Germline CDR1 is SNHLY and CDR2 is FYNNEI. Here the CDR3 reads CASSEPGPYEQYF. CDR3 nucleotides: TGTGCCAGCAGTGAACCCGGACCCTACGAGCAGTACTTC. The full variable domain, completed using reference TRBV2 and TRBJ2-7, is EPEVTQTPSHQVTQMGQEVILRCVPISNHLYFYWYRQILGQKVEFLVSFYNNEISEKSEIFDDQFSVERPDGSNFTLKIRSTKLEDSAMYFCASSEPGPYEQYFGPGTRLTVT.

This clonotype was recorded at least ten times. This rearrangement joins TRBV3-1 to TRBJ1-1, with D perhaps matching TRBD1 (5 bases). The germline gives CDR1 LGHDT, CDR2 YNNKEL (reference sequence). V was clipped by 0 bases and J by 4 bases, with 15 bases between them. CDR3 length: 16 amino acids. CDR3 sequence: CASSQDPPGRVTEAFF. Written as DNA, the CDR3 is TGTGCCAGCAGCCAAGATCCCCCAGGGAGGGTCACTGAAGCTTTCTTT.

This clonotype was picked up many times. The rearrangement uses TRBV12-3 or TRBV12-4 and TRBJ2-1; D gene uncertain. Trimming cost V 3 bases and J 1 base, with 7 bases left between them. This CDR3 spans 14 amino acids. Written as DNA, the CDR3 is TGTGCCAGCAGTTTCGAAGGGTCCTACAATGAGCAGTTCTTC. Residues: CASSFEGSYNEQFF.

This clonotype was seen repeatedly, ten times or more. This chain links TRBV6-1 with TRBJ2-4, with TRBD2 identical over 10 bases. Germline V gene data show CDR1 as MNHNS and CDR2 as SASEGT. With 3 bases clipped from V and 4 bases from J, the junction kept 9 bases outside the gene matches. CDR3 size: 17 residues. CDR3 sequence reads: CASSDPGLAEQKNIQYF. The CDR3 DNA reads as TGTGCCAGCAGTGACCCCGGACTAGCGGAACAAAAAAACATTCAGTACTTC.

V is TRBV20-1 and J is TRBJ2-7; D gene unclear. The CDR3 sequence is 14 residues long. Germline-derived CDR1 and CDR2 are DFQATT and SNEGSKA (reference sequence). Trimming left V 6 bases short and J 0 bases short, with 15 bases between. CDR3 nucleotides: TGCAGTGCCCCTCCCCGCGACAACTCCTACGAGCAGTACTTC. Protein: CSAPPRDNSYEQYF.

Remarks on this clonotype: A read error is possible here, since a much larger clone lies one base away. The V call is TRBV6-2 or TRBV6-3, the J call TRBJ2-2, with 8 bases matching TRBD1. V trimming: 6 bases; J trimming: 9 bases; junction bases outside the gene matches: 6. The germline gives CDR1 MNHEY, CDR2 SVGEGT. The CDR3 sequence is 13 residues long. This chain's CDR3 is CASSPQGARELFF. The CDR3 region has the DNA TGTGCCAGCAGCCCTCAGGGGGCCAGGGAGCTGTTTTTT.